Below, 15 T cell receptor beta chains from the same sample are listed, as sequenced in a study of CD8+ T cells in alopecia areata (dated by TCRdb to 2017 to 2018). The time point label of this sample denotes: about 5 months on oral tofacitinib. Explained via the paper, the treatment or condition label denotes: oral pan-JAK inhibitor, 5-10 mg twice daily. To prepare the library, the immunoSEQ multiplex PCR assay was applied. For TCR sequencing, RNA was extracted from every sample and reverse transcribed into cDNA to serve as template. TCRdb mirrors the immuneACCESS table, restricted to in-frame sequences. Some clones are absent from its copies; in checked studies, under half trace to an unresolved V gene, and the reason for the others is unknown. The sample data list about 280,000 clones, and 55% to 70% of these were observed just once. Roughly 1.8% of the sample rests with the top ten. The specimen was CD4+ T cells sorted from blood, collected at week 24, from a patient treated with tofacitinib. These receptors were taken from a human donor with alopecia areata.

This clone was seen a few times. The chain carries TRBV9 and TRBJ1-1, with D unclear. This CDR3 has 13 residues. Germline V gives CDR1 SGDLS, CDR2 YYNGEE. V lost 6 bases and J 0 bases, leaving 9 bases between the germline ends. The CDR3 DNA is TGTGCCAGCACATCAGCCATGAACACTGAAGCTTTCTTT. Protein: CASTSAMNTEAFF.

Worth noting for this clone: The sample carries other DNA sequences with the same CDR3. The V and J genes are TRBV5-6 and TRBJ2-5; TRBD1 matches at 8 bases. Unmatched junction bases numbered 2, after V lost 3 bases and J lost 1 base. There are 14 residues in the CDR3. Germline CDR1 is SGHDT and CDR2 is YYEEEE. CDR3 sequence (DNA): TGTGCCAGCAGCTCGACAGGGGTCCAAGAGACCCAGTACTTC. It translates to CASSSTGVQETQYF.

This clone was observed a handful of times. The J gene is TRBJ2-5, the V gene TRBV29-1, with D perhaps TRBD1 (5 bases). Per the germline V gene, CDR1 is SQVTM and CDR2 is ANQGSEA. The length of the CDR3 is 12 residues. The ends were cut back, 7 bases at V and 0 bases at J, with 9 bases in the middle. The CDR3 coding sequence is TGCAGCGCCCACAGGTACCAAGAGACCCAGTACTTC. Its protein product is CSAHRYQETQYF.

This chain joins TRBV29-1 and TRBJ1-2; D gene uncertain. Trimming left V 3 bases short and J 2 bases short, with 13 bases between. Germline loops: CDR1 SQVTM, CDR2 ANQGSEA. This CDR3 comprises 14 residues. The CDR3 spells CSVEETAENYGYTF. The DNA of the CDR3 is TGCAGCGTTGAGGAAACCGCCGAAAACTATGGCTACACCTTC.

This chain links TRBV30 with TRBJ2-7, with 8 bases that match TRBD1. Germline V gives CDR1 GTSNPN, CDR2 SVGIG (reference sequence). The CDR3 runs to 14 residues. With 8 bases clipped from V and 3 bases from J, the junction kept 12 bases outside the gene matches. CDR3 amino acids: CAGGSGGIVYEQYF. The CDR3 coding sequence is TGTGCCGGGGGTTCAGGGGGCATCGTCTACGAGCAGTACTTC. Together with reference TRBV30 and TRBJ2-7, the CDR3 gives the full variable domain: SQTIHQWPATLVQPVGSPLSLECTVEGTSNPNLYWYRQAAGRGLQLLFYSVGIGQISSEVPQNLSASRPQDRQFILSSKKLLLSDSGFYLCAGGSGGIVYEQYFGPGTRLTVT.

The J gene is TRBJ2-6, the V gene TRBV7-2; 10 bases map to TRBD2. This CDR3 comprises 18 residues. V shed 2 bases, J shed 4 bases, and the junction held 8 bases outside the gene matches. Germline lookup yields CDR1 SGHTA and CDR2 FQGNSA. CDR3 DNA sequence: TGTGCCAGCAGCTTAAAGGGGACTAGCGTGACCGGGGCCAACGTCCTGACTTTC. Residues: CASSLKGTSVTGANVLTF.

This clone was observed a handful of times. This sequence joins TRBV25-1 and TRBJ2-4; weak D call: TRBD2 (5 bases). Deletions cut 1 base from V and 9 bases from J, with 16 bases between. CDR3 length equals 15 residues. CDR1 is MGHDK, CDR2 SYGVNS, per germline. DNA for the CDR3: TGTGCCAGCAGTGAATCCGATCGGGCGGGTACCATTCAGTACTTC. It encodes CASSESDRAGTIQYF.

This clone occurred once. The same CDR3 also results from other DNA sequences found in this sample. The CDR3 coding sequence is TGTGCCTGGTCCGACAGGGGCAGCAATCAGCCCCAGCATTTT. Protein product: CAWSDRGSNQPQHF. The chain uses TRBV30 and TRBJ1-5; 8 bases agree with TRBD1. CDR3 size: 14 residues. V shed 5 bases and J 1 base; nucleotides not matched to a gene: 4. CDR1 is GTSNPN and CDR2 is SVGIG in the germline V gene (reference sequence).

V is TRBV29-1 and J is TRBJ1-2, with TRBD1 as a possible D gene (5 bases). Germline V gives CDR1 SQVTM, CDR2 ANQGSEA. This CDR3 has 13 residues. Trimming shortened V by 1 base and J by 7 bases, and 13 bases separated the two germline ends. This CDR3 is CSVEVQQAGGYTF. CDR3 bases: TGCAGCGTTGAAGTTCAACAGGCGGGTGGCTACACCTTC.

This chain joins TRBV7-2 and TRBJ2-2; D is possibly TRBD1 (5 bases). V lost 5 bases to trimming and J lost 4 bases, with 14 bases between them. Germline loops: CDR1 SGHTA, CDR2 FQGNSA. The length of the CDR3 is 15 residues. The CDR3, as DNA: TGTGCCAGCAGCATCACAGGATTTCCCACCGGGGAGCTGTTTTTT. Protein product: CASSITGFPTGELFF.

The V and J genes are TRBV30 and TRBJ2-7; TRBD1 aligns across 7 bases. Unmatched junction bases numbered 9, after V lost 3 bases and J lost 7 bases. Germline CDR1 reads GTSNPN; CDR2 reads SVGIG (reference sequence). The CDR3 extends over 13 amino acids. CDR3 residues: CAWRDRLLEEQYF. The CDR3 nucleotides read TGTGCCTGGAGGGACAGGCTCCTTGAAGAGCAGTACTTC. Variable domain in full (rest from reference TRBV30 and TRBJ2-7): SQTIHQWPATLVQPVGSPLSLECTVEGTSNPNLYWYRQAAGRGLQLLFYSVGIGQISSEVPQNLSASRPQDRQFILSSKKLLLSDSGFYLCAWRDRLLEEQYFGPGTRLTVT.

This clone was counted only a few times. The CDR3 DNA reads as TGTGCCAGCAGCTGGGGCGAACAGCCCCAGCATTTT. Its translation is CASSWGEQPQHF. The rearrangement joins TRBV7-2 to TRBJ1-5, with a possible D match to TRBD1 (5 bases). The germline gives CDR1 SGHTA, CDR2 FQGNSA. V was clipped by 4 bases and J by 7 bases, with 8 bases between them. The CDR3 length is 12 residues.

This chain connects TRBV4-3 to TRBJ1-6, with 11 bases fitting TRBD1. Germline trimming cut 4 bases from V and 11 bases from J; bases unmatched to any gene: 4. The germline V gene encodes CDR1 LGHNA and CDR2 YSLEER. The CDR3 spans 14 residues. DNA for the CDR3: TGCGCCAGCAGCCCTCGGGACAGGGGGACACCCCTCCACTTT. This gives the protein CASSPRDRGTPLHF.

The rearrangement uses TRBV6-5 and TRBJ2-7, with D unclear. Trimming took off 6 bases at V and 6 bases at J, with 18 bases between the two ends. Germline loops: CDR1 MNHEY, CDR2 SVGAGI. This CDR3 spans 14 amino acids. CDR3 protein: CASRLGGKRGEQYF. Written as DNA, the CDR3 is TGTGCCAGCAGACTCGGTGGCAAAAGAGGCGAGCAGTACTTC.

This clone was found a few times. The rearrangement joins TRBV4-2 to TRBJ2-3; D ambiguous. This CDR3 is 15 amino acids long. Trimming cost V 0 bases and J 2 bases, with 9 bases left between them. CDR1 is LGHNA and CDR2 is YNFKEQ in the germline V gene. The CDR3: CASSQDFRITDTQYF. CDR3 sequence (DNA): TGTGCCAGCAGCCAAGATTTTAGAATCACAGATACGCAGTATTTT.